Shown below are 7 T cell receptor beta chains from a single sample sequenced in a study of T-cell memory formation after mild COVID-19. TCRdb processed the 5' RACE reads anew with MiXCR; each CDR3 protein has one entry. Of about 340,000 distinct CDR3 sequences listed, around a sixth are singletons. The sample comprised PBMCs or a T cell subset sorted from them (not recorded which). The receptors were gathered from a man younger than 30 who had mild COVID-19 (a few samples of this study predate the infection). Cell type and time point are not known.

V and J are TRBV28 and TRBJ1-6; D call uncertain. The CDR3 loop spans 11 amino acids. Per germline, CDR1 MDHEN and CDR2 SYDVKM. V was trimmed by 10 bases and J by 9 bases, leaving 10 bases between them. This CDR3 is CAIGGLSPLHF. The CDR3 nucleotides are TGTGCCATCGGAGGGCTTTCACCCCTCCACTTT.

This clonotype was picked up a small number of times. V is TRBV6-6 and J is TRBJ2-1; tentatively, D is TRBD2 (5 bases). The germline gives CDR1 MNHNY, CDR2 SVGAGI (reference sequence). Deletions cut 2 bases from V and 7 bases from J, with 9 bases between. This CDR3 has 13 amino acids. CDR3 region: CASSYPPGNEQFF. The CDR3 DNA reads TGTGCCAGCAGTTACCCACCGGGGAATGAGCAGTTCTTC.

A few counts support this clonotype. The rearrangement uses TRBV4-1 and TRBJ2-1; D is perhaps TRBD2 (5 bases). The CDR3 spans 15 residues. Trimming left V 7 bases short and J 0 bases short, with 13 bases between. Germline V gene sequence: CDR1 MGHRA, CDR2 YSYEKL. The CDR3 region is CASTISGVSYNEQFF. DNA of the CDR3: TGCGCCAGCACCATCAGCGGCGTCTCCTACAATGAGCAGTTCTTC.

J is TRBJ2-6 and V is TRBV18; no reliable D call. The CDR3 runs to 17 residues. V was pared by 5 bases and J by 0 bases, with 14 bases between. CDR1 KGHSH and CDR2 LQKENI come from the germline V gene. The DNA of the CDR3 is TGTGCCAGCTCATGGGGAACAGCCAACTCTGGGGCCAACGTCCTGACTTTC. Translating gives CASSWGTANSGANVLTF.

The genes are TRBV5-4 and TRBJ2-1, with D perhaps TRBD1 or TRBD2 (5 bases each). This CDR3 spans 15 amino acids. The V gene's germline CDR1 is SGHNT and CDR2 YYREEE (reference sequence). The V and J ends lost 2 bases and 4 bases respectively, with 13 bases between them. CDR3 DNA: TGTGCCAGCAGCTTCGGGACCCCTTGGTACAATGAGCAGTTCTTC. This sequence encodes CASSFGTPWYNEQFF.

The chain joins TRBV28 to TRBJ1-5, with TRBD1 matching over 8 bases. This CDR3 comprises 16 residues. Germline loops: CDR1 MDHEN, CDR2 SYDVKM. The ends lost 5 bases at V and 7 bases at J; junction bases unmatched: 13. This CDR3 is CASSPQAGGLLQPQHF. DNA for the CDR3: TGTGCCAGCAGTCCCCAAGCAGGGGGCCTACTGCAGCCCCAGCATTTT.

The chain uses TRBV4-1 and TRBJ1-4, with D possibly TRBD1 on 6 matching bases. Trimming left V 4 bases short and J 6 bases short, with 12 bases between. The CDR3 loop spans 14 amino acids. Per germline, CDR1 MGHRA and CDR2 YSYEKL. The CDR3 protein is CASSRLGGDEKLFF. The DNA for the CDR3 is TGCGCCAGCAGCCGATTAGGGGGGGATGAAAAACTGTTTTTT.